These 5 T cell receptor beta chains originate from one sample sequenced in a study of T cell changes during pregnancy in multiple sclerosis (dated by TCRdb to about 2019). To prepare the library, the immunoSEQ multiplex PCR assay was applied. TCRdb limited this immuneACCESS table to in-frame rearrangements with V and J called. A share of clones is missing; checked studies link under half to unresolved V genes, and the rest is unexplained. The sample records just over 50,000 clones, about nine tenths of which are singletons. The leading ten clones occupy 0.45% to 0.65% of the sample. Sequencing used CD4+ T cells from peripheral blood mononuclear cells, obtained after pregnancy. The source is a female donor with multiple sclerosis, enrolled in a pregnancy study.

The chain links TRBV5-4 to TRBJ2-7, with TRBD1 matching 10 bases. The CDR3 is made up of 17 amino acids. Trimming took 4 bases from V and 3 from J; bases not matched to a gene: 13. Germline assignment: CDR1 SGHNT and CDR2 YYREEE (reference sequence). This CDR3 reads CASSTGTGAGGLYEQYF. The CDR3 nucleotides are TGTGCCAGCAGCACCGGGACAGGGGCGGGAGGCCTCTACGAGCAGTACTTC.

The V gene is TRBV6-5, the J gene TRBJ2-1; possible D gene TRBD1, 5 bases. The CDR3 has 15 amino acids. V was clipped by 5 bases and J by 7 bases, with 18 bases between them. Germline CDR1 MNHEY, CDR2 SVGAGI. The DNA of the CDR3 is TGTGCCAGCAGTACCACAGGTTCCGTGGGGAATGAGCAGTTCTTC. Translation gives CASSTTGSVGNEQFF.

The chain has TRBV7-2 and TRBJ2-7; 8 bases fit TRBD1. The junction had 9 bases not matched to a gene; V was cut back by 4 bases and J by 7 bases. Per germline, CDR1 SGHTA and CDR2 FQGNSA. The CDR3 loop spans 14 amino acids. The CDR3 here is CASSSGQGTGEQYF. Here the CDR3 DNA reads TGTGCCAGCAGCTCCGGACAGGGAACGGGTGAGCAGTACTTC.

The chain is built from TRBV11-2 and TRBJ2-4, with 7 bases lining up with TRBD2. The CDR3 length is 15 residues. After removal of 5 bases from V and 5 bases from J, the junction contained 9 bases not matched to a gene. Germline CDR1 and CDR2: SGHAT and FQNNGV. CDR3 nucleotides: TGTGCCAGCAGCCGATCGGGAGGTAGCCAAAACATTCAGTACTTC. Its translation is CASSRSGGSQNIQYF.

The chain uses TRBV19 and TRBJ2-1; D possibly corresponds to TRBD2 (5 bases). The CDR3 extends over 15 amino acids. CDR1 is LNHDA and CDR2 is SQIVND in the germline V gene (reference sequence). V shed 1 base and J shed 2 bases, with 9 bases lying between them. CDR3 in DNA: TGTGCCAGTAGTATAGGAGCGGCCCCCTACAATGAGCAGTTCTTC. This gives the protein CASSIGAAPYNEQFF. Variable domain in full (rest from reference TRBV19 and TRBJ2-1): DGGITQSPKYLFRKEGQNVTLSCEQNLNHDAMYWYRQDPGQGLRLIYYSQIVNDFQKGDIAEGYSVSREKKESFPLTVTSAQKNPTAFYLCASSIGAAPYNEQFFGPGTRLTVL.